This T cell receptor beta chain appears in the sequencing data of a study of blood T cell repertoires in COVID-19 (dated by TCRdb to about 2020). About the investigation overall: The collaborator samples originated in the United States, Italy and Spain and spanned the acute and convalescent phases of COVID-19. The material from the prospective study consisted of cDNA or gDNA derived from T cells, B-cell-depleted T cells, or PBMCs. Deeply sampled blood TCRbeta repertoires from subjects exposed to, actively infected with, or recovered from COVID-19 were included in the dataset. The repertoires were released in a freely available public database meant as a resource for research on the immune response to SARS-CoV-2. Samples were obtained from the ongoing ImmuneRACE study (first 160 participants) and from some 1,300 subjects provided by 6 global collaborators. The sample metadata nearly always contained a de-identified subject ID, COVID-19 status, age in years and sex. Where available, HLA class I and class II types were taken from metadata supplied by the sample provider and were not determined by assay-based typing. Broad study findings and their caveats: How much clinical and demographic metadata was included differed by source and by participant, and the metadata was provided uncurated.

Each collaborating institution followed its own protocols to collect whole blood in K2EDTA tubes. For TCRbeta analysis, collaborators shipped samples in one of three forms: frozen whole blood, isolated PBMCs, or DNA extracted from either of those sample types. The CDR3 measures 15 amino acids from cysteine to phenylalanine. Kept here is only the CDR3 DNA, which spans 45 bases and is read in frame from base 1. The germline V gene gives CDR1 as SGHDT and CDR2 as YYEEEE. Deletion took 4 bases off V and 2 bases off J, with a span of 15 bases between the germline ends. About this clone itself: The antigen this receptor binds is unknown. Per-nucleotide qualities are absent, and no much larger clonotype sits a single base away.

TCRbeta CDR3 regions were amplified from genomic DNA by means of the immunoSEQ Assay, a bias-controlled multiplex PCR. On the authors' methods: Nucleated cell counts per sample were estimated from amplification of reference gene primers within the assay. To quantify the absolute abundance of each unique TCRbeta CDR3 rearrangement, sequence reads were collapsed and filtered. For each sample, productive Simpson clonality was calculated as the square root of Simpson's diversity index over productive rearrangements. Held by TCRdb, this immuneACCESS table contains in-frame sequences only and omits some clones. Under half of the omission traces to an unresolved V gene where checked; the cause of the rest is unknown. D and trimming were read from the DNA, whereas the V and J calls and clone size are those reported in that table. This sample lists 80,000 to 100,000 clones; roughly 82% were detected once. The leading ten clones occupy roughly a tenth of the sample.

The sequence is built from TRBV5-6 and TRBJ1-2, and perhaps TRBD1 as D gene, on 5 matching bases. The sample taken for sequencing was peripheral blood. This sequence originates from a man between 65 and 85 years old with active or convalescent COVID-19. The sequence in DNA is TGTGCCAGCAGCCCGGCGGGACGGCGAAACTATGGCTACACCTTC. Translated, this gives CASSPAGRRNYGYTF. With the portions outside the CDR3 filled from the reference TRBV5-6 and TRBJ1-2 genes, the complete variable region becomes DAGVTQSPTHLIKTRGQQVTLRCSPKSGHDTVSWYQQALGQGPQFIFQYYEEEERQRGNFPDRFSGHQFPNYSSELNVNALLLGDSALYLCASSPAGRRNYGYTFGSGTRLTVV.